This TCR beta chain was identified in a study of identical twins. The CDR3 loop spans 10 amino acids. Looked up from germline, CDR1 is DFQATT and CDR2 is SNEGSKA (reference sequence). This clonotype was counted a few times. Antigen specificity is unknown. This may come from a read error, since a much larger clone is one base off. The authors used template switching to add a universal primer site and gave cDNA unique molecular identifiers. TCRdb re-derived calls from the 5' RACE reads in MiXCR, one entry per CDR3 protein. The sample shows 1.5 million to 2 million distinct CDR3 sequences, under 35% of them seen only once. Healthy Caucasians alone served as donors. Study-level points and caveats: Out-of-frame alpha sequences common to twins were enriched for low generation probability.

The chain recombines TRBV20-1 with TRBJ1-2; D gene ambiguous. The specimen was cord blood. The sequence came from a newborn girl in good health. The CDR3 DNA follows: TGCAGTGCTAGTAACTATGCCTACACCTTC. Amino acid sequence: CSASNYAYTF.